This T cell receptor (beta chain) emerged from a study of regulatory T cells in long-lasting Graves disease. This clonotype was counted only a few times. The junction shows a germline mismatch at one end, possibly a read error. Germline values: CDR1 SGHRS, CDR2 YFSETQ. The CDR3 is 13 residues long. Regarding time point: newly diagnosed GD, antithyroid drugs for less than 3 months. Scientists built the TCR library using RNA that was extracted from PBMCs. Investigators prepared the TCR beta libraries by applying iRepertoire HTBI primers and Arm-PCR of CDR3 regions. TCRdb analysed the multiplex PCR reads with MiXCR anew, one entry per CDR3 protein. The sample has 200,000 to 250,000 distinct CDR3 sequences, 18% seen once; the top ten hold around 21%.

The V gene is TRBV5-1, the J gene TRBJ2-4, with 7 bases fitting TRBD1. The sequences come from peripheral blood mononuclear cells (PBMCs), collected at new diagnosis, from a patient treated with antithyroid drugs. The origin of this receptor is a female donor with Graves disease. CDR3 bases: TGTGCCAGCAGCCCAGGGACAGAAAACACTCAGTACTTC. It yields the protein CASSPGTENTQYF.